Given below is one T cell receptor (beta chain) in context. The CDR3 is 14 residues long. Germline CDR1 and CDR2: SEHNR and FQNEAQ (reference sequence). V lost 5 bases to trimming and J lost 6 bases; unmatched junction nucleotides: 4. Measured with immunoSEQ multiplex PCR; TCRdb has only the in-frame clones, and not every one. The sample includes 65,000 to 70,000 clones, about 91% of them seen just once. The record originates from a study of T cells after somatic rescue of genetic block. This TCR came from a man aged 40-50 years. The sample was peripheral blood mononuclear cells (PBMCs). The chain uses TRBV7-9 and TRBJ2-2; 9 nucleotides align to TRBD1. The CDR3 is CASSRDRVPGELFF. Here the CDR3 DNA reads TGTGCCAGCAGCAGGGACAGGGTCCCCGGGGAGCTGTTTTTT.